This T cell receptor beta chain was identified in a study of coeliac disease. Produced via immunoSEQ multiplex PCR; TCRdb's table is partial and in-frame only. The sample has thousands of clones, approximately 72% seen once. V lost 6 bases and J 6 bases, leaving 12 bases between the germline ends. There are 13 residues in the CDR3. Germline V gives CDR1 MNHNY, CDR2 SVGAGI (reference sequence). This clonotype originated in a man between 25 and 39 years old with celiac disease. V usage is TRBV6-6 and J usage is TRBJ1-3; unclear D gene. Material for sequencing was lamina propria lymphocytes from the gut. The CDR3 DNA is TGTGCCAGCAGCCAAATGGCCCCAAACACCATATATTTT. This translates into CASSQMAPNTIYF.